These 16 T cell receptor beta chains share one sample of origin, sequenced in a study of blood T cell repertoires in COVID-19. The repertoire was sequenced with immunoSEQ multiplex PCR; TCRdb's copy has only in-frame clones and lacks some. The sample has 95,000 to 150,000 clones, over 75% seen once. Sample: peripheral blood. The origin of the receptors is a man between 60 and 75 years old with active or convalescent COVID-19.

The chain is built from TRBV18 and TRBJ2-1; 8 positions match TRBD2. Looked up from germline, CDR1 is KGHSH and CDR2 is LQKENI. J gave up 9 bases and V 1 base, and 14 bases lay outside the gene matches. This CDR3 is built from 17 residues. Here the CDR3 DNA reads TGTGCCAGCTCACCACTGGGTAGCGGGAATTATTTGGGTGAGCAGTTCTTC. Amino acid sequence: CASSPLGSGNYLGEQFF.

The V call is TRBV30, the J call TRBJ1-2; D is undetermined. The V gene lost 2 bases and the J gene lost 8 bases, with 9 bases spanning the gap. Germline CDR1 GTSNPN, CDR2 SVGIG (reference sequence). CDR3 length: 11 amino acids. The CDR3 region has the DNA TGTGCCTGGAGTCTCGGAGACGGCTACACCTTC. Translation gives CAWSLGDGYTF.

CDR3 region: CATPGGGPSSYNEQFF. In DNA form, the CDR3 reads TGTGCCACCCCGGGGGGCGGGCCGAGCTCCTACAATGAGCAGTTCTTC. This chain links TRBV19 with TRBJ2-1; TRBD2 is a possible D gene (7 bases). V was pared by 10 bases and J by 0 bases, with 19 bases between. Germline CDR1 LNHDA, CDR2 SQIVND (reference sequence). There are 16 residues in the CDR3.

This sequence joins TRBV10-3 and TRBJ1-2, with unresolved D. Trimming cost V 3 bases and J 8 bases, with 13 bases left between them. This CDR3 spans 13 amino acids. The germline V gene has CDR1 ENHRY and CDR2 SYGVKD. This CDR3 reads CAISEFTERGYTF. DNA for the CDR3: TGTGCCATCAGTGAATTCACAGAGCGGGGCTACACCTTC.

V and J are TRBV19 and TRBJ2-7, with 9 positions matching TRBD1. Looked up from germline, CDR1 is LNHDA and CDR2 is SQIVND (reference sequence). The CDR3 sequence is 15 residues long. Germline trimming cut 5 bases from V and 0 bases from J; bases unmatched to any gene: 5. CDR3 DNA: TGTGCCAGTAGTTACGGACAGGGGAGCTCCTACGAGCAGTACTTC. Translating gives CASSYGQGSSYEQYF.

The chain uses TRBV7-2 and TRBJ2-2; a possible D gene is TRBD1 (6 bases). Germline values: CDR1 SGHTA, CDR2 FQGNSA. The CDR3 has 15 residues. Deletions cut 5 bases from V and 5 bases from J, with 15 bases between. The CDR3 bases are TGTGCCAGCAGCCCCTACAGGGTTGAGACCGGGGAGCTGTTTTTT. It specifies CASSPYRVETGELFF.

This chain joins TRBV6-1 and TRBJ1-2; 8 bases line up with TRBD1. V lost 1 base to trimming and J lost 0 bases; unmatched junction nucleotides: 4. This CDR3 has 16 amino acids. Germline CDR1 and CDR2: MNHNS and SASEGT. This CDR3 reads CASSEGRGQANYGYTF. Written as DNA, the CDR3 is TGTGCCAGCAGTGAAGGGAGGGGACAGGCTAACTATGGCTACACCTTC.

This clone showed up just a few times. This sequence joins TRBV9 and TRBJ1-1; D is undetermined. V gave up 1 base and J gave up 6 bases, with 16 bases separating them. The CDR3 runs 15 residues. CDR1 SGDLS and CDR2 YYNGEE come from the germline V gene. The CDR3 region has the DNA TGTGCCAGCAGCGTAACCGTAGGTCTCGGAGCTGAAGCTTTCTTT. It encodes CASSVTVGLGAEAFF.

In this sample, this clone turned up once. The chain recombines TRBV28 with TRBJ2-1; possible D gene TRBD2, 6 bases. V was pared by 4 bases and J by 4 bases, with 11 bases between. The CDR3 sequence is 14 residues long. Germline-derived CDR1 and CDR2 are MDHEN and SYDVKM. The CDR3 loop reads CASSSPRGYNEQFF. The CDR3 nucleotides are TGTGCCAGCAGTTCGCCCCGGGGGTACAATGAGCAGTTCTTC.

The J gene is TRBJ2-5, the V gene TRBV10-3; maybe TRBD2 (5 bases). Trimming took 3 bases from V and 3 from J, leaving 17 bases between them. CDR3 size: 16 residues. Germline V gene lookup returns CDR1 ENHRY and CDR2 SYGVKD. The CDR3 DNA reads TGTGCCATCAGTGACAAGCGCGGGTCTAGGGAAGAGACCCAGTACTTC. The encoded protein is CAISDKRGSREETQYF.

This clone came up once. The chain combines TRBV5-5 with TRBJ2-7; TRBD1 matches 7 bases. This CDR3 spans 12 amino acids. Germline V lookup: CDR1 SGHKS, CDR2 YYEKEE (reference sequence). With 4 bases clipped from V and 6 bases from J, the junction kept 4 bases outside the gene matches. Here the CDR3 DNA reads TGTGCCAGCAGCAAGGGGGCGAGCGAGCAGTACTTC. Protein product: CASSKGASEQYF.

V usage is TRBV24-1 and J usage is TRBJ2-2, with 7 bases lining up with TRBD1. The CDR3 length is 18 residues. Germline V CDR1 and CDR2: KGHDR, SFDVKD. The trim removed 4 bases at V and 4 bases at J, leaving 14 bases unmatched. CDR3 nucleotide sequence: TGTGCCACCAGTGACCGCTTTGACAGGGCGGTGGCCACCGGGGAGCTGTTTTTT. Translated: CATSDRFDRAVATGELFF.

CDR3 residues: CASSIRDSNQPQHF. Written as DNA, the CDR3 is TGTGCCAGTAGTATCCGGGATAGCAATCAGCCCCAGCATTTT. The chain joins TRBV19 to TRBJ1-5; D unclear. CDR1 and CDR2 (germline): LNHDA, SQIVND (reference sequence). Trimming took off 3 bases at V and 0 bases at J, with 6 bases between the two ends. The CDR3 is 14 amino acids.

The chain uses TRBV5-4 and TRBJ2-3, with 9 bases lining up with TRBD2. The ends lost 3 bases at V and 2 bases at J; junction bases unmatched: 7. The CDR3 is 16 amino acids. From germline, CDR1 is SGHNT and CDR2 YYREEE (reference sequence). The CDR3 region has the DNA TGTGCCAGCAGCTCGGTGACTAGCGGATCCACAGATACGCAGTATTTT. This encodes CASSSVTSGSTDTQYF.

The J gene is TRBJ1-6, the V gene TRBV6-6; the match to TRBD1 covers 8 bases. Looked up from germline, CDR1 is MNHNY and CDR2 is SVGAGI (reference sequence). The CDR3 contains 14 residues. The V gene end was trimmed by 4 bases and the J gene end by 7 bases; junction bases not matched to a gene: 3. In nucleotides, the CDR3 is TGTGCCAGCAGTTGGCAGGGGGCGAATTCACCCCTCCACTTT. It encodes CASSWQGANSPLHF.

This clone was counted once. The DNA for the CDR3 is TGTGCCAGCAGCGTAGGTAGGGGAAACGACGAAAAACTGTTTTTT. Its protein product is CASSVGRGNDEKLFF. The chain employs TRBV9 and TRBJ1-4; the D gene is possibly TRBD1 (5 bases). The V end lost 0 bases, the J end lost 8 bases, and 14 bases lay between the germline ends. Germline V gene sequence: CDR1 SGDLS, CDR2 YYNGEE. The CDR3 runs to 15 residues.